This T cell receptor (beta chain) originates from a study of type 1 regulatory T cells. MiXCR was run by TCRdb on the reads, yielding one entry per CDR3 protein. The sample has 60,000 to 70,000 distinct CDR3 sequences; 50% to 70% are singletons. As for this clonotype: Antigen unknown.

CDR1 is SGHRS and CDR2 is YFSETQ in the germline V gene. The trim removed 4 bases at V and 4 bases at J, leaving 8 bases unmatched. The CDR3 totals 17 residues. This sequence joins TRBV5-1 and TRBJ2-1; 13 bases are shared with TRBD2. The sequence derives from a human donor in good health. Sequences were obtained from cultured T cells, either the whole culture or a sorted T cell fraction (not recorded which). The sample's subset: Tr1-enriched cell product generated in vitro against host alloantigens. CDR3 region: CASSPPGTSGDYNEQFF. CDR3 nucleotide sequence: TGCGCCAGCAGCCCCCCCGGGACTAGCGGGGATTACAATGAGCAGTTCTTC.